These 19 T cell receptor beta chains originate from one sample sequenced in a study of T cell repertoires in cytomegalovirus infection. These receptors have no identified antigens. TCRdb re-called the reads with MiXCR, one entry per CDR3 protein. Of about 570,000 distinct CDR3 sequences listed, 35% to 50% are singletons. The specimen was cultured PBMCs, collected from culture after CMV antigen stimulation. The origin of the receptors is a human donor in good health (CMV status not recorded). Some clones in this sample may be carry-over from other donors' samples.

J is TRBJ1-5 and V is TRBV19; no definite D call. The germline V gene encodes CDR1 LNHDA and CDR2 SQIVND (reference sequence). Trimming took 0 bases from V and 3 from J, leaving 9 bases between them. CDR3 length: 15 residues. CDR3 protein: CASSIDIRDNQPQHF. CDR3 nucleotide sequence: TGTGCCAGTAGTATAGATATCAGAGACAATCAGCCCCAGCATTTT.

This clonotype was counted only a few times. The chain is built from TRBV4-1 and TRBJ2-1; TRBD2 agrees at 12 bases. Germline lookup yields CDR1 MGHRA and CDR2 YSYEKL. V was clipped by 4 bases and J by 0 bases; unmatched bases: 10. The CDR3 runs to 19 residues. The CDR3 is CASSPRLAGEPFSYNEQFF. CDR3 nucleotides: TGCGCCAGCAGCCCGAGACTAGCGGGGGAGCCTTTCTCCTACAATGAGCAGTTCTTC.

CDR3 DNA sequence: TGTGCCAGCAGCCAAGGGTCAGCGATCAATGAGCAGTTCTTC. Its translation is CASSQGSAINEQFF. The chain employs TRBV14 and TRBJ2-1, with D uncertain. The CDR3 is 14 amino acids. V was trimmed by 1 base and J by 6 bases, leaving 10 bases between them. The germline CDR1 and CDR2 sequences are SGHDN and FVKESK. The full variable domain, with the rest looked up from reference TRBV14 and TRBJ2-1, is EAGVTQFPSHSVIEKGQTVTLRCDPISGHDNLYWYRRVMGKEIKFLLHFVKESKQDESGMPNNRFLAERTGGTYSTLKVQPAELEDSGVYFCASSQGSAINEQFFGPGTRLTVL.

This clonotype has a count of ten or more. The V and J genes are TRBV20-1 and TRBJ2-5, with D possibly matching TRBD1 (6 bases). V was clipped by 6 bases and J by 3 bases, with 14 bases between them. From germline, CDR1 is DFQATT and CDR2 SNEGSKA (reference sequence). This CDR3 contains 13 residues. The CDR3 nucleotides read TGCAGTGCCCGGGGACATTCGAAAGAGACCCAGTACTTC. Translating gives CSARGHSKETQYF.

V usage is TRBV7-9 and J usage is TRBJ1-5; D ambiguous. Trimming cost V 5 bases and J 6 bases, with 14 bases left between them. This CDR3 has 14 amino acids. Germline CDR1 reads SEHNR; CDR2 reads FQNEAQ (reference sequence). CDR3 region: CASSPQGRGQPQHF. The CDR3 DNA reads TGTGCCAGCAGCCCTCAAGGACGGGGTCAGCCCCAGCATTTT.

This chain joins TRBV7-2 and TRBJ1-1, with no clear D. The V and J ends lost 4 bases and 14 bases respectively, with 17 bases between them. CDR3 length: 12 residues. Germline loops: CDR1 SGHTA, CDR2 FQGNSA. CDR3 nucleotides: TGTGCCAGCAGCTCCAGCGGGAGTACCGACTTCTTT. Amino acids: CASSSSGSTDFF.

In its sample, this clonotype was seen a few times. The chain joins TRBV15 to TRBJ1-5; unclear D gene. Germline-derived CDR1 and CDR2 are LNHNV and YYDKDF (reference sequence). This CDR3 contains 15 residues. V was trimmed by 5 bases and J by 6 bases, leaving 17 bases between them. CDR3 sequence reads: CATSHHGPAGQPQHF. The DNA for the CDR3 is TGTGCCACCAGCCACCACGGTCCCGCCGGTCAGCCCCAGCATTTT. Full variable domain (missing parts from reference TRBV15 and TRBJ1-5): DAMVIQNPRYQVTQFGKPVTLSCSQTLNHNVMYWYQQKSSQAPKLLFHYYDKDFNNEADTPDNFQSRRPNTSFCFLDIRSPGLGDTAMYLCATSHHGPAGQPQHFGDGTRLSIL.

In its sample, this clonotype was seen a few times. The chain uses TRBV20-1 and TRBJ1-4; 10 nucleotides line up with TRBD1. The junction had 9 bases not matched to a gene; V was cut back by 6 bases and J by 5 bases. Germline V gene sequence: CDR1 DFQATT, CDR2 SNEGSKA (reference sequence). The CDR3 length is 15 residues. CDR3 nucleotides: TGCAGTGCCAGGCGACCGGGACAGGGGAATGAAAAACTGTTTTTT. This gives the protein CSARRPGQGNEKLFF.

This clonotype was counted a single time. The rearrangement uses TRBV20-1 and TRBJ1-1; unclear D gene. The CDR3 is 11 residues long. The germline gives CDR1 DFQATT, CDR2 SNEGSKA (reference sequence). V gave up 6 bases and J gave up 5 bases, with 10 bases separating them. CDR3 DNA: TGCAGTGCCCTCCTTGGTACTGAAGCTTTCTTT. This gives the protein CSALLGTEAFF.

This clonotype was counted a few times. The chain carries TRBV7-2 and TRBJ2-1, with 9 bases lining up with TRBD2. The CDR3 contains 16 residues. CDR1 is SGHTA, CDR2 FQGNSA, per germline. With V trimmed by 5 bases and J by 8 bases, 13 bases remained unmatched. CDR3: CASSGRGAGGLHEQFF. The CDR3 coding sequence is TGTGCCAGCAGCGGCCGCGGGGCGGGAGGGCTTCATGAGCAGTTCTTC.

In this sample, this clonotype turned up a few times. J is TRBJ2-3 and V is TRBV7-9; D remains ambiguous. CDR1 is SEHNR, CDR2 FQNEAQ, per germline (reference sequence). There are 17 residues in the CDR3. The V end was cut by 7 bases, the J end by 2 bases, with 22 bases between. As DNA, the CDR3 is TGTGCCAGCAACCGTATCCCTCGGCCGGATCTCACAGATACGCAGTATTTT. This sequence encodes CASNRIPRPDLTDTQYF.

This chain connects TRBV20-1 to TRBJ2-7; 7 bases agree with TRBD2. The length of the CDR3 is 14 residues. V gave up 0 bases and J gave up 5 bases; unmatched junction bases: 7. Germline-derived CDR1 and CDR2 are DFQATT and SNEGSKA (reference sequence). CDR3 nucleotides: TGCAGTGCTAGAGACGTTGCGGGAGTAAACGAGCAGTACTTC. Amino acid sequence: CSARDVAGVNEQYF.

CDR3: CATSLRGGAVGYTF. The CDR3 region has the DNA TGTGCCACCAGCCTCCGGGGAGGGGCAGTTGGCTACACCTTC. J is TRBJ1-2 and V is TRBV15; D is perhaps TRBD1 (5 bases). CDR1 is LNHNV and CDR2 is YYDKDF in the germline V gene (reference sequence). The CDR3 is made up of 14 amino acids. Trimming removed 5 bases at V and 7 bases at J, with 17 bases between.

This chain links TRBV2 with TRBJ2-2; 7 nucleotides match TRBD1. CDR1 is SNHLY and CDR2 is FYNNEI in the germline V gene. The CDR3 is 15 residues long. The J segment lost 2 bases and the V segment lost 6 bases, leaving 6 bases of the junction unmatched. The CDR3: CASRPQGVNTGELFF. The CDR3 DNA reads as TGTGCCAGCAGGCCCCAGGGGGTCAACACCGGGGAGCTGTTTTTT.

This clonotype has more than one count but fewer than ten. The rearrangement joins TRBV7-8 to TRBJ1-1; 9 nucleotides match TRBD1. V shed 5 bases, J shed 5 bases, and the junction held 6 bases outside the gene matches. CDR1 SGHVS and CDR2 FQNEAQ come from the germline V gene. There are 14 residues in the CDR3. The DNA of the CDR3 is TGTGCCAGCAGCCCCTCGACAGGGGGGACTGAAGCTTTCTTT. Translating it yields CASSPSTGGTEAFF.

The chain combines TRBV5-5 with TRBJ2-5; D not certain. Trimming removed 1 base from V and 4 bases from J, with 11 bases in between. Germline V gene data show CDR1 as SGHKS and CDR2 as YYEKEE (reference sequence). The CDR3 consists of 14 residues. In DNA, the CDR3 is TGTGCCAGCAGCTTGCCCTTTCCCGGAGAGACCCAGTACTTC. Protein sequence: CASSLPFPGETQYF.

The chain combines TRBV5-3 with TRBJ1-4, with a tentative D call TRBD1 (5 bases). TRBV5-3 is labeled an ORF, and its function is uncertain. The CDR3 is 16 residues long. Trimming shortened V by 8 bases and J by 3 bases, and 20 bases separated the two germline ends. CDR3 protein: CASSPDGHRANEKLFF. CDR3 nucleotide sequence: TGTGCCAGCAGCCCCGACGGACATCGCGCTAATGAAAAACTGTTTTTT.

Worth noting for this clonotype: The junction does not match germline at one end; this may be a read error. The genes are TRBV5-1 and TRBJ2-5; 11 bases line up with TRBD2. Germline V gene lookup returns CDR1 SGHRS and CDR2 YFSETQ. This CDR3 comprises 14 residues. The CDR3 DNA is TGCGCCAGCAGCTTTGGGCTAGCGGGAGGTACCCACCACTTC. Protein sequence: CASSFGLAGGTHHF. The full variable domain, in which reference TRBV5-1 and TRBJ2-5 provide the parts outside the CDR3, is KAGVTQTPRYLIKTRGQQVTLSCSPISGHRSVSWYQQTPGQGLQFLFEYFSETQRNKGNFPGRFSGRQFSNSRSEMNVSTLELGDSALYLCASSFGLAGGTHHFGPGTRLLVL.

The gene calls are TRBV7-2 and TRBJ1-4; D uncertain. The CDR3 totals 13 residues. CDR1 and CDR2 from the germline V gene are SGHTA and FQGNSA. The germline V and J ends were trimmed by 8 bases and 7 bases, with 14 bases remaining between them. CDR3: CASGLLRSEKLFF. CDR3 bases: TGTGCCAGCGGCCTACTGCGCAGTGAAAAACTGTTTTTT. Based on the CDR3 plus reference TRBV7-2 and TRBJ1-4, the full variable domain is GAGVSQSPSNKVTEKGKDVELRCDPISGHTALYWYRQSLGQGLEFLIYFQGNSAPDKSGLPSDRFSAERTGGSVSTLTIQRTQQEDSAVYLCASGLLRSEKLFFGSGTQLSVL.